The 31 T cell receptor beta chains in this list originate from one sample, sequenced in a study of cytomegalovirus exposure and HLA in healthy donors. The PCR was carried out with 60 Vbeta primers and 13 Jbeta primers. Here immunoSEQ multiplex PCR was the method, and the copy in TCRdb shows in-frame clones only, minus some. The sample holds 150,000 or so clones, roughly 80% seen once. What was sequenced was PBMCs. The receptors shown here come from a woman in her twenties or thirties in good health and CMV-seronegative.

The chain links TRBV5-6 to TRBJ1-2; TRBD1 matches 7 bases. Germline V CDR1 and CDR2: SGHDT, YYEEEE. The CDR3 is 13 residues long. V shed 3 bases, J shed 5 bases, and the junction held 4 bases outside the gene matches. CDR3 nucleotide sequence: TGTGCCAGCAGCTGGAGGACAGGATATGGCTACACCTTC. As protein: CASSWRTGYGYTF.

This clone appeared a single time. The chain couples TRBV4-1 to TRBJ1-2; 8 bases are shared with TRBD1. CDR3 length: 15 residues. The V segment lost 4 bases and the J segment 1 base; nucleotides outside the gene matches: 5. Germline V gene sequence: CDR1 MGHRA, CDR2 YSYEKL. Here the CDR3 reads CASSLQGAGNYGYTF. The CDR3 nucleotides are TGCGCCAGCAGCCTCCAGGGGGCCGGTAACTATGGCTACACCTTC.

The chain uses TRBV19 and TRBJ2-1; possible D gene TRBD2, 6 bases. Germline V gives CDR1 LNHDA, CDR2 SQIVND (reference sequence). CDR3 length: 15 residues. V gave up 3 bases and J gave up 4 bases, with 13 bases separating them. The CDR3 DNA sequence: TGTGCCAGTAGTATTAAGCCGGGGGTGTACAATGAGCAGTTCTTC. This encodes CASSIKPGVYNEQFF.

V gene TRBV4-1 combines with J gene TRBJ2-2; tentatively, D is TRBD2 (6 bases). V was trimmed by 0 bases and J by 2 bases, leaving 13 bases between them. This CDR3 region has 17 residues. Germline CDR1 MGHRA, CDR2 YSYEKL. CDR3 DNA: TGCGCCAGCAGCCAAGATGTTGGGGAGGTTAACACCGGGGAGCTGTTTTTT. Translation: CASSQDVGEVNTGELFF.

This clone was recorded once. This chain uses TRBV15 with TRBJ2-5; the D gene is possibly TRBD2 (7 bases). Trimming left V 3 bases short and J 6 bases short, with 14 bases between. This CDR3 is 14 amino acids long. Germline CDR1 LNHNV, CDR2 YYDKDF (reference sequence). The CDR3, as DNA: TGTGCCACCAGCAGCTCGGGGGGCTGGAAGACCCAGTACTTC. Its protein is CATSSSGGWKTQYF.

The chain recombines TRBV4-1 with TRBJ2-7, with D hard to call. Germline-derived CDR1 and CDR2 are MGHRA and YSYEKL. The V end was cut by 1 base, the J end by 2 bases, with 9 bases between. There are 14 residues in the CDR3. The chain's CDR3 is CASSQAALAYEQYF. CDR3 coding DNA: TGCGCCAGCAGCCAAGCAGCCCTAGCCTACGAGCAGTACTTC.

The chain joins TRBV4-2 to TRBJ2-2; 8 bases are a match to TRBD2. CDR3 size: 16 residues. V shed 2 bases, J shed 4 bases, and the junction held 6 bases outside the gene matches. Germline V CDR1 and CDR2: LGHNA, YNFKEQ. The CDR3 here is CASSQLSGAPTGELFF. Here the CDR3 DNA reads TGTGCCAGCAGCCAACTTAGCGGGGCCCCCACCGGGGAGCTGTTTTTT.

This chain connects TRBV7-3 to TRBJ2-3; 9 bases match TRBD2. Germline V lookup: CDR1 SGHTA, CDR2 FQGTGA. With 1 base clipped from V and 6 bases from J, the junction kept 5 bases outside the gene matches. There are 15 residues in the CDR3. The CDR3 loop is CASSLSGGARDTQYF. The CDR3 DNA sequence: TGTGCCAGCAGCTTAAGCGGGGGGGCTAGGGATACGCAGTATTTT.

DNA for the CDR3: TGTGCCAGCAGCGACGGGACTAGCGGGGGGGCCTCGGAGACCCAGTACTTC. It translates to CASSDGTSGGASETQYF. The chain is built from TRBV9 and TRBJ2-5; 16 nucleotides agree with TRBD2. The CDR3 is made up of 17 amino acids. CDR1 SGDLS and CDR2 YYNGEE come from the germline V gene. V gave up 3 bases and J gave up 5 bases; unmatched junction bases: 7.

CDR3 residues: CAISESGQIMNTEAFF. Written as DNA, the CDR3 is TGTGCCATCAGTGAGTCGGGACAGATCATGAACACTGAAGCTTTCTTT. The rearrangement links TRBV10-3 to TRBJ1-1; 7 bases fit TRBD1. Trimming removed 0 bases from V and 0 bases from J; junction bases left unmatched: 4. Germline V gene lookup returns CDR1 ENHRY and CDR2 SYGVKD. The CDR3 has 16 amino acids.

The chain carries TRBV5-1 and TRBJ2-1; 12 bases are a match to TRBD2. Germline-derived CDR1 and CDR2 are SGHRS and YFSETQ. The CDR3 runs to 17 residues. V trimming: 0 bases; J trimming: 4 bases; junction bases outside the gene matches: 5. This chain's CDR3 is CASSLVASGGGYNEQFF. The CDR3 nucleotides read TGCGCCAGCAGCTTGGTGGCTAGCGGGGGGGGATACAATGAGCAGTTCTTC.

This clone was seen only once. The chain links TRBV4-2 to TRBJ1-1; tentatively, D is TRBD1 (6 bases). The CDR3 extends over 15 amino acids. Trimming removed 0 bases from V and 3 bases from J, with 11 bases in between. Germline CDR1 LGHNA, CDR2 YNFKEQ. CDR3 nucleotides: TGTGCCAGCAGCCAAGATCGGGGGGGCTACACTGAAGCTTTCTTT. Protein product: CASSQDRGGYTEAFF.

V and J are TRBV4-1 and TRBJ2-5; TRBD2 agrees at 13 bases. This CDR3 contains 15 residues. Germline trimming cut 4 bases from V and 7 bases from J; bases unmatched to any gene: 6. CDR1 and CDR2 from the germline V gene are MGHRA and YSYEKL. The CDR3 spells CASSPLAGGAWTQYF. CDR3 bases: TGCGCCAGCAGCCCACTAGCGGGGGGGGCGTGGACCCAGTACTTC.

Only one count was recorded for this clone. The gene calls are TRBV6-1 and TRBJ1-3; D call uncertain. This CDR3 is 12 amino acids long. V dropped 8 bases and J dropped 6 bases, with 11 bases sitting between them. Germline lookup yields CDR1 MNHNS and CDR2 SASEGT. The CDR3 DNA reads TGTGCCAGCCGGGAGGCGACAAACACCATATATTTT. It yields the protein CASREATNTIYF.

This clone came up once. This chain connects TRBV25-1 to TRBJ2-7; TRBD1 matches 9 bases. The junction had 12 bases not matched to a gene; V was cut back by 3 bases and J by 6 bases. Germline V gene lookup returns CDR1 MGHDK and CDR2 SYGVNS. The CDR3 is 16 amino acids. The CDR3 loop is CASSDLLGTGLGEQYF. The CDR3 nucleotides are TGTGCCAGCAGTGACCTACTCGGGACAGGGTTAGGCGAGCAGTACTTC.

The V call is TRBV19, the J call TRBJ2-3, with TRBD1 as a possible D gene (5 bases). Germline CDR1 reads LNHDA; CDR2 reads SQIVND (reference sequence). V lost 4 bases, J lost 3 bases, and 8 bases lay in between. CDR3 length: 13 residues. The CDR3 reads CASSRAGTDTQYF. The DNA of the CDR3 is TGTGCCAGTAGTAGGGCAGGGACAGATACGCAGTATTTT.

This CDR3 reads CASGDRVDEQYF. As DNA, the CDR3 is TGTGCCAGCGGAGACAGGGTCGACGAGCAGTACTTC. The V call is TRBV2, the J call TRBJ2-7; 7 bases align to TRBD1. The V segment lost 8 bases and the J segment 5 bases; nucleotides outside the gene matches: 6. The CDR3 covers 12 residues. Germline assignment: CDR1 SNHLY and CDR2 FYNNEI.

V gene TRBV18 combines with J gene TRBJ1-1, with D perhaps matching TRBD1 (5 bases). With 3 bases removed from V and 1 base from J, the gap between germline ends came to 12 bases. Germline CDR1 is KGHSH and CDR2 is LQKENI. The CDR3 contains 15 residues. For the CDR3, the DNA is TGTGCCAGCTCACCTACAAGGGGCCCGAACACTGAAGCTTTCTTT. This sequence encodes CASSPTRGPNTEAFF.

The V gene is TRBV10-3, the J gene TRBJ2-6, with D unclear. The germline V and J ends were trimmed by 7 bases and 0 bases, with 13 bases remaining between them. This CDR3 is 16 amino acids long. Germline V lookup: CDR1 ENHRY, CDR2 SYGVKD. CDR3 coding DNA: TGTGCCATCAATCGAGGCCAGATCTCTGGGGCCAACGTCCTGACTTTC. Protein: CAINRGQISGANVLTF.

CDR3 loop: CASSPPGDTQYF. CDR3 in DNA: TGTGCCAGCTCACCACCCGGAGATACGCAGTATTTT. V gene TRBV18 combines with J gene TRBJ2-3, with D hard to call. CDR1 is KGHSH and CDR2 is LQKENI in the germline V gene. This CDR3 is built from 12 residues. V lost 0 bases and J 5 bases, leaving 3 bases between the germline ends.

The genes are TRBV27 and TRBJ2-3, with D perhaps TRBD1 (5 bases). Trimming pared 2 bases from V and 2 bases from J, leaving 14 bases between. CDR1 is MNHEY, CDR2 SMNVEV, per germline (reference sequence). The CDR3 totals 16 residues. The CDR3 loop reads CASSLTDSSNTDTQYF. DNA for the CDR3: TGTGCCAGCAGTTTAACCGACAGTTCTAACACAGATACGCAGTATTTT.

This clone was seen just once. The CDR3 here is CASSLAGQGATEAFF. As DNA, the CDR3 is TGTGCCAGCAGCTTAGCGGGGCAGGGGGCCACTGAAGCTTTCTTT. The chain couples TRBV7-6 to TRBJ1-1, with 8 bases fitting TRBD1. Losses at the gene ends were 0 bases for V and 4 bases for J; bases not matched to a gene: 4. The CDR3 sequence is 15 residues long. Germline CDR1 and CDR2: SGHVS and FNYEAQ.

This clone showed up just a few times. This chain uses TRBV10-3 with TRBJ1-2; D remains unclear. V was clipped by 7 bases and J by 5 bases, with 2 bases between them. The CDR3 contains 9 residues. Germline values: CDR1 ENHRY, CDR2 SYGVKD. The CDR3 DNA follows: TGTGCCATCATATATGGCTACACCTTC. Translating gives CAIIYGYTF.

The chain is built from TRBV5-1 and TRBJ1-1, with 8 bases identical to TRBD1. With V trimmed by 1 base and J by 1 base, 3 bases remained unmatched. The V gene's germline CDR1 is SGHRS and CDR2 YFSETQ. The CDR3 is made up of 15 amino acids. In DNA, the CDR3 is TGCGCCAGCAGCTTGCAGACAGGGGAGAACACTGAAGCTTTCTTT. Its translation is CASSLQTGENTEAFF. The complete variable domain, with remaining parts taken from reference TRBV5-1 and TRBJ1-1, reads KAGVTQTPRYLIKTRGQQVTLSCSPISGHRSVSWYQQTPGQGLQFLFEYFSETQRNKGNFPGRFSGRQFSNSRSEMNVSTLELGDSALYLCASSLQTGENTEAFFGQGTRLTVV.

The CDR3 region is CATSSTSGTGADEQYF. CDR3 bases: TGTGCCACCAGCAGTACGTCCGGGACAGGGGCGGACGAGCAGTACTTC. The chain links TRBV15 to TRBJ2-7; TRBD1 aligns across 10 bases. The CDR3 covers 16 residues. After removal of 3 bases from V and 5 bases from J, the junction contained 10 bases not matched to a gene. Germline CDR1 is LNHNV and CDR2 is YYDKDF (reference sequence). Full variable domain (outside the CDR3, taken from reference TRBV15 and TRBJ2-7): DAMVIQNPRYQVTQFGKPVTLSCSQTLNHNVMYWYQQKSSQAPKLLFHYYDKDFNNEADTPDNFQSRRPNTSFCFLDIRSPGLGDTAMYLCATSSTSGTGADEQYFGPGTRLTVT.

The chain has TRBV28 and TRBJ1-5; D not certain. Trimming cost V 9 bases and J 0 bases, with 6 bases left between them. The V gene's germline CDR1 is MDHEN and CDR2 SYDVKM. The CDR3 is 12 residues long. CDR3 coding DNA: TGTGCCAGTATTAATAGCAATCAGCCCCAGCATTTT. Residues: CASINSNQPQHF. The full variable domain, completed using reference TRBV28 and TRBJ1-5, is DVKVTQSSRYLVKRTGEKVFLECVQDMDHENMFWYRQDPGLGLRLIYFSYDVKMKEKGDIPEGYSVSREKKERFSLILESASTNQTSMYLCASINSNQPQHFGDGTRLSIL.

The rearrangement links TRBV7-6 to TRBJ2-1; D might be TRBD1 (5 bases). Germline V gene lookup returns CDR1 SGHVS and CDR2 FNYEAQ. The V end was cut by 0 bases, the J end by 0 bases, with 9 bases between. The CDR3 has 16 amino acids. Here the CDR3 reads CASSLAGESSYNEQFF. Written as DNA, the CDR3 is TGTGCCAGCAGCTTAGCAGGGGAAAGCTCCTACAATGAGCAGTTCTTC.

The rearrangement links TRBV6-5 to TRBJ2-2, with a tentative D call TRBD1 (6 bases). Trimming took off 6 bases at V and 6 bases at J, with 14 bases between the two ends. Germline CDR1 MNHEY, CDR2 SVGAGI. The CDR3 consists of 14 residues. The CDR3 spells CASRGAAEAGELFF. CDR3 nucleotide sequence: TGTGCCAGCAGGGGGGCCGCCGAGGCCGGGGAGCTGTTTTTT.

This clone was recorded once. The chain combines TRBV20-1 with TRBJ1-1; D is unresolved. This CDR3 comprises 11 residues. CDR1 and CDR2 (germline): DFQATT, SNEGSKA (reference sequence). The CDR3 protein is CTVHTNTEAFF. In DNA, the CDR3 is TGCACCGTCCACACGAACACTGAAGCTTTCTTT.

This clone was detected a few times. The J gene is TRBJ2-2, the V gene TRBV2; 7 bases are shared with TRBD1. V trimming: 6 bases; J trimming: 5 bases; junction bases outside the gene matches: 9. The CDR3 consists of 15 residues. Germline values: CDR1 SNHLY, CDR2 FYNNEI. Here the CDR3 DNA reads TGTGCCAGCAGAAGACAGGGAATATCGACCGGGGAGCTGTTTTTT. Protein product: CASRRQGISTGELFF.

The CDR3 DNA is TGTGCCAGCAGTTCACAGGGGGCGGGATCCGGGGAGCTGTTTTTT. Its protein is CASSSQGAGSGELFF. J is TRBJ2-2 and V is TRBV27, with 9 bases aligning to TRBD1. Germline CDR1 MNHEY, CDR2 SMNVEV (reference sequence). This CDR3 comprises 15 residues. Trimming cost V 4 bases and J 6 bases; bases outside gene matches: 6.